This TCR beta chain was identified in a study of technical replicates of blood from a handful of donors. Profiling relied on immunoSEQ multiplex PCR, and the TCRdb table lists in-frame clones only, not all of them. The data show tens of thousands of clones, 93% seen once. V trimming: 0 bases; J trimming: 7 bases; junction bases outside the gene matches: 8. This CDR3 region has 16 residues. Germline V gene sequence: CDR1 SGDLS, CDR2 YYNGEE. The sequence came from a human donor in good health. Source material: T cells isolated from PBMCs. The chain uses TRBV9 and TRBJ2-1; 9 bases are shared with TRBD2. The CDR3 is CASSVAEREVGNEQFF. The CDR3 coding sequence is TGTGCCAGCAGCGTAGCCGAGCGGGAGGTTGGAAATGAGCAGTTCTTC.